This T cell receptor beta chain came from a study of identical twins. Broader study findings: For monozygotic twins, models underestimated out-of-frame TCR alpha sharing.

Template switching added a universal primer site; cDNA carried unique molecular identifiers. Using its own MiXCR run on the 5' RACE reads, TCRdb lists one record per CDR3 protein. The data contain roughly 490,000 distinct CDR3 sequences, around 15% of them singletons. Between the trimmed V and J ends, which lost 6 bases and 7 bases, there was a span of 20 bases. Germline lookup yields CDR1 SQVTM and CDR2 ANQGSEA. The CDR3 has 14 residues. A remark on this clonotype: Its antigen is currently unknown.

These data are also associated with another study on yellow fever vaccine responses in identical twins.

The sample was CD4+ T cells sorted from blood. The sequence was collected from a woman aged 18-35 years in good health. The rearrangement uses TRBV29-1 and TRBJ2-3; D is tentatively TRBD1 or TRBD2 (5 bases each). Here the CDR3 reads CSVSPGPGGNTQYF. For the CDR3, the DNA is TGCAGCGTATCTCCGGGACCTGGAGGAAATACGCAGTATTTT.